The sequence of this TCR beta chain was determined in a study of T cells in Graves' hyperthyroidism and ophthalmopathy. Study-wide results and caveats: Separation of ophthalmopathy from stable hyperthyroidism was achieved by a 13 V-J model.

Around 10 ml of fresh peripheral blood supplied the PBMCs. Amplification yielded TCR beta CDR3 regions, with RNA transcripts as the source. Researchers ran a first-round RT-PCR on the TCR CDR3 using the HTBI primer set. MiXCR was run by TCRdb on the multiplex PCR reads, yielding one entry per CDR3 protein. The sample has some 490,000 distinct CDR3 sequences, 22% seen once. A word on this clonotype: Its antigen is unknown.

The CDR3 covers 14 residues. The junction had 3 bases not matched to a gene; V was cut back by 4 bases and J by 4 bases. Germline CDR1 is KGHDR and CDR2 is SFDVKD. Material for sequencing was blood. This TCR derives from a woman aged 65 to 85 with Graves' ophthalmopathy. V usage is TRBV24-1 and J usage is TRBJ2-3; TRBD1 aligns across 8 bases. The CDR3 sequence: CATSDIRGPDTQYF. Here the CDR3 DNA reads TGTGCCACCAGTGACATCAGGGGGCCAGATACGCAGTATTTT.